The 14 T cell receptor beta chains reported below all come from one sample, sequenced in a study of cytomegalovirus exposure and HLA in healthy donors. The primer mix had 60 Vbeta and 13 Jbeta primers. Sequencing was performed with immunoSEQ multiplex PCR; in TCRdb, only in-frame clones are kept and a portion is missing. Recorded for this sample: 70,000 to 100,000 clones. The sample comprised PBMCs. These receptors were collected from a girl between 10 and 17 years old in good health and CMV-seropositive.

J is TRBJ2-3 and V is TRBV4-3; D gene uncertain. Per germline, CDR1 LGHNA and CDR2 YSLEER. The V end was cut by 4 bases, the J end by 3 bases, with 11 bases between. The CDR3 covers 14 residues. The CDR3 here is CASSPGPKTDTQYF. CDR3 nucleotides: TGCGCCAGCAGCCCAGGCCCTAAGACAGATACGCAGTATTTT.

The chain has TRBV29-1 and TRBJ1-1; tentatively, D is TRBD1 (5 bases). This CDR3 is 13 amino acids long. The V gene's germline CDR1 is SQVTM and CDR2 ANQGSEA. The V gene lost 6 bases and the J gene lost 6 bases, with 17 bases spanning the gap. The DNA of the CDR3 is TGCAGCGTCCTCCGCGGGGCGCGTGCTGAAGCTTTCTTT. As protein: CSVLRGARAEAFF.

The rearrangement links TRBV6-5 to TRBJ2-7; 7 nucleotides agree with TRBD2. The CDR3 length is 16 residues. The J segment lost 4 bases and the V segment lost 0 bases, leaving 9 bases of the junction unmatched. Germline V CDR1 and CDR2: MNHEY, SVGAGI. CDR3 DNA sequence: TGTGCCAGCAGTTACTCGGAGCGGGGTTTCATATACGAGCAGTACTTC. Protein sequence: CASSYSERGFIYEQYF.

This chain uses TRBV7-3 with TRBJ1-1, with TRBD1 as a possible D gene (5 bases). This CDR3 has 15 residues. V lost 0 bases, J lost 6 bases, and 14 bases lay in between. From germline, CDR1 is SGHTA and CDR2 FQGTGA. CDR3 in DNA: TGTGCCAGCAGCTTAACGTCGGGGGTACGCGCTGAAGCTTTCTTT. As protein: CASSLTSGVRAEAFF.

CDR3 in amino acids: CASSFQGYEQYF. CDR3 bases: TGTGCCAGCAGCTTCCAGGGCTACGAGCAGTACTTC. The chain combines TRBV11-2 with TRBJ2-7, with a tentative D call TRBD1 (5 bases). The germline V and J ends were trimmed by 3 bases and 3 bases, with 6 bases remaining between them. The CDR3 loop spans 12 amino acids. Germline CDR1 reads SGHAT; CDR2 reads FQNNGV.

In nucleotides, the CDR3 is TGCGCCAGCAGCCAAGAACAAAGCGGGGGGGTCTCCTACGAGCAGTACGTC. Residues: CASSQEQSGGVSYEQYV. The chain joins TRBV4-3 to TRBJ2-7; the match to TRBD2 covers 10 bases. Trimming cost V 0 bases and J 0 bases; bases outside gene matches: 5. CDR3 length: 17 amino acids. Germline CDR1 LGHNA, CDR2 YSLEER.

The V and J genes are TRBV29-1 and TRBJ1-2; 7 bases align to TRBD1. V lost 7 bases, J lost 3 bases, and 14 bases stayed unmatched. This CDR3 region has 15 residues. CDR1 SQVTM and CDR2 ANQGSEA come from the germline V gene. This CDR3 reads CSAAGGGQGDYGYTF. CDR3 in DNA: TGCAGCGCCGCAGGGGGTGGGCAGGGAGACTATGGCTACACCTTC.

V usage is TRBV27 and J usage is TRBJ1-1; D is unclear. The V end lost 3 bases, the J end lost 1 base, and 12 bases lay between the germline ends. CDR3 size: 15 residues. CDR1 and CDR2 from the germline V gene are MNHEY and SMNVEV (reference sequence). The CDR3 loop is CASSFQTGGNTEAFF. DNA of the CDR3: TGTGCCAGCAGTTTCCAGACTGGTGGGAACACTGAAGCTTTCTTT.

This sequence joins TRBV30 and TRBJ2-3, with D maybe TRBD2 (7 bases). Germline CDR1 and CDR2: GTSNPN and SVGIG (reference sequence). V lost 3 bases and J 4 bases, leaving 8 bases between the germline ends. This CDR3 region has 12 residues. The CDR3 here is CAWSGGPDTQYF. The CDR3 coding sequence is TGTGCCTGGAGCGGGGGGCCAGATACGCAGTATTTT.

V usage is TRBV6-1 and J usage is TRBJ1-1; D gene ambiguous. Germline CDR1 reads MNHNS; CDR2 reads SASEGT. The CDR3 length is 14 residues. V lost 1 base and J 5 bases, leaving 11 bases between the germline ends. CDR3 in amino acids: CASSEVPWRTEAFF. The DNA for the CDR3 is TGTGCCAGCAGTGAAGTGCCCTGGCGGACTGAAGCTTTCTTT.

This rearrangement joins TRBV2 to TRBJ1-2; maybe TRBD1 (5 bases). This CDR3 region has 13 residues. The germline gives CDR1 SNHLY, CDR2 FYNNEI. The ends were cut back, 9 bases at V and 7 bases at J, with 18 bases in the middle. Written as DNA, the CDR3 is TGTGCCAGTAGGTGGGGGGATAACGCTGGCTACACCTTC. It is translated as CASRWGDNAGYTF.

V is TRBV20-1 and J is TRBJ2-1; D not certain. Germline V gene data show CDR1 as DFQATT and CDR2 as SNEGSKA (reference sequence). V lost 5 bases and J 10 bases, leaving 9 bases between the germline ends. The CDR3 extends over 10 amino acids. CDR3 region: CSAGIGEQFF. The DNA for the CDR3 is TGCAGTGCTGGTATCGGGGAGCAGTTCTTC.

V is TRBV18 and J is TRBJ1-4; 10 nucleotides agree with TRBD1. The CDR3 spans 16 residues. Germline trimming cut 1 base from V and 5 bases from J; bases unmatched to any gene: 4. Germline V gives CDR1 KGHSH, CDR2 LQKENI. The CDR3 protein is CASSPQGDRGNEKLFF. The CDR3 DNA reads as TGTGCCAGCTCACCACAAGGGGACAGGGGAAATGAAAAACTGTTTTTT.

This chain links TRBV4-1 with TRBJ2-2; unclear D gene. The CDR3 is 17 residues long. Trimming stripped 4 bases from V and 4 bases from J, with 19 bases between. Germline CDR1 MGHRA, CDR2 YSYEKL. The CDR3, as DNA: TGCGCCAGCAGCCCCGACATCTGGCGTCAAATCACCGGGGAGCTGTTTTTT. The encoded protein is CASSPDIWRQITGELFF.